The 9 T cell receptor beta chains below were found in one sample sequenced in a study of cytomegalovirus exposure and HLA in healthy donors. Primers included in the PCR were 60 Vbeta and 13 Jbeta primers. Profiled with immunoSEQ multiplex PCR; TCRdb holds only in-frame clones, not every one. Of 200,000 to 250,000 clones listed, under 85% are singletons. The sequenced sample was PBMCs. Every receptor here comes from a man aged 45 to 65 in good health and CMV-seronegative.

About this clone: Other DNA sequences in the same sample also yield this CDR3. The CDR3 DNA follows: TGTGCCAGCAGTTTTCCCAGGGACTCCTACGAGCAGTACTTC. It codes for CASSFPRDSYEQYF. V and J are TRBV28 and TRBJ2-7; a possible D gene is TRBD1 (5 bases). In germline, CDR1 is MDHEN, CDR2 SYDVKM. V lost 3 bases to trimming and J lost 0 bases, with 9 bases between them. This CDR3 is 14 amino acids long.

This clone was observed a single time. The chain employs TRBV7-9 and TRBJ2-7, with 12 bases lining up with TRBD2. Losses at the gene ends were 5 bases for V and 4 bases for J; bases not matched to a gene: 6. This CDR3 contains 15 residues. Germline V gene lookup returns CDR1 SEHNR and CDR2 FQNEAQ (reference sequence). CDR3 in amino acids: CASSNRLAGAYEQYF. The CDR3 region has the DNA TGTGCCAGCAGCAACCGACTAGCGGGAGCTTACGAGCAGTACTTC. Full variable domain (remainder filled in from reference TRBV7-9 and TRBJ2-7): DTGVSQNPRHKITKRGQNVTFRCDPISEHNRLYWYRQTLGQGPEFLTYFQNEAQLEKSRLLSDRFSAERPKGSFSTLEIQRTEQGDSAMYLCASSNRLAGAYEQYFGPGTRLTVT.

V gene TRBV7-6 combines with J gene TRBJ2-2; no reliable D call. Between the trimmed V and J ends, which lost 1 base and 2 bases, there was a span of 11 bases. The germline gives CDR1 SGHVS, CDR2 FNYEAQ. This CDR3 region has 16 residues. The CDR3 spells CASSLGLGRNTGELFF. In nucleotides, the CDR3 is TGTGCCAGCAGCTTAGGACTCGGAAGAAACACCGGGGAGCTGTTTTTT.

This clone turned up a few times. The chain employs TRBV7-9 and TRBJ2-7; 9 nucleotides match TRBD2. Trimming took 3 bases from V and 3 from J; bases not matched to a gene: 3. This CDR3 contains 14 residues. Germline values: CDR1 SEHNR, CDR2 FQNEAQ (reference sequence). The CDR3 bases are TGTGCCAGCAGCTTGACTAGCGGTATCTACGAGCAGTACTTC. Its protein product is CASSLTSGIYEQYF.

The chain joins TRBV6-5 to TRBJ2-7; possible D gene TRBD2, 5 bases. CDR3 length: 14 amino acids. Germline assignment: CDR1 MNHEY and CDR2 SVGAGI. Trimming shortened V by 4 bases and J by 0 bases, and 10 bases separated the two germline ends. The CDR3: CASSLRASSYEQYF. CDR3 DNA: TGTGCCAGCAGTTTGCGGGCAAGCTCCTACGAGCAGTACTTC.

The chain joins TRBV11-3 to TRBJ2-1; 11 bases fit TRBD2. V was clipped by 1 base and J by 4 bases; unmatched bases: 6. The germline V gene encodes CDR1 SGHNT and CDR2 YENEEA. The CDR3 has 17 amino acids. The CDR3 spells CASSLAGGTSGYNEQFF. The CDR3 DNA follows: TGTGCCAGCAGCTTAGCTGGGGGGACTAGCGGATACAATGAGCAGTTCTTC.

V usage is TRBV2 and J usage is TRBJ2-7; 8 nucleotides align to TRBD2. The trim removed 6 bases at V and 5 bases at J, leaving 18 bases unmatched. Per the germline V gene, CDR1 is SNHLY and CDR2 is FYNNEI. The CDR3 covers 17 residues. The CDR3 spells CASSPPGRGRERDEQYF. DNA for the CDR3: TGTGCCAGCAGCCCCCCCGGGAGGGGGAGAGAAAGGGACGAGCAGTACTTC.

With regard to this clone: A junction end diverges from the germline sequence, so it may reflect a read error. V gene TRBV6-6 combines with J gene TRBJ1-1, with 8 bases fitting TRBD1. Germline CDR1 is MNHNY and CDR2 is SVGAGI (reference sequence). The CDR3 spans 13 residues. In DNA form, the CDR3 reads TGTGCCAGCAGTTCCCCAGGGGGCGCTCCCATCAGATTC. Amino acids: CASSSPGGAPIRF.

The chain uses TRBV6-5 and TRBJ2-7; 7 nucleotides match TRBD2. Per the germline V gene, CDR1 is MNHEY and CDR2 is SVGAGI. With 0 bases clipped from V and 2 bases from J, the junction kept 4 bases outside the gene matches. There are 15 residues in the CDR3. As DNA, the CDR3 is TGTGCCAGCAGTTACTCGTCCGGGGGGACCTACGAGCAGTACTTC. Protein sequence: CASSYSSGGTYEQYF.